A selection of T cell receptor beta chains follows, all from one sample in a study of cytomegalovirus exposure and HLA in healthy donors. Here immunoSEQ multiplex PCR was the method, and the copy in TCRdb shows in-frame clones only, minus some. The table lists about 190,000 clones, 60% to 80% of them singletons, with 1.6% in the top ten. The specimen was PBMCs. The receptors derive from a woman aged 18-30 years in good health and CMV-seronegative. The CDR3 runs from the conserved cysteine through the conserved F or W. A D gene is named only where the DNA matches it firmly. Size values are once, few and many counts, or a class for expanded clones, and some rows have none.

>TRBD2|-|TRBV7-9|TRBJ2-3
CAITSGGGSDTQYF
TGTGCCATCACTAGCGGGGGGGGGTCAGATACGCAGTATTTT
>TRBD1|-|TRBV5-1|TRBJ1-1
CASRPFRTGNTEAFF
TGCGCCAGCAGACCTTTCCGGACAGGGAACACTGAAGCTTTCTTT
>-|few|TRBV5-4|TRBJ1-4
CASSLGIEGGEKLFF
TGTGCCAGCAGCTTGGGGATCGAAGGGGGTGAAAAACTGTTTTTT
>-|-|TRBV4-2|TRBJ1-4
CASSPRGSTKLFF
TGTGCCAGCAGCCCTCGGGGGAGTACGAAACTGTTTTTT
>TRBD1|once|TRBV7-9|TRBJ2-5
CASSPSQRGRETQYF
TGTGCCAGCAGCCCTAGCCAAAGGGGGCGGGAGACCCAGTACTTC
>TRBD1|-|TRBV27|TRBJ2-7
CASTGTGPHEQYF
TGTGCCAGCACTGGGACAGGGCCCCACGAGCAGTACTTC
>TRBD1|few|TRBV28|TRBJ2-7
CASSSRTGGSYEQYF
TGTGCCAGCAGTTCCCGGACAGGGGGCAGCTACGAGCAGTACTTC
>TRBD1|once|TRBV5-1|TRBJ2-2
CASRLTGYTGELFF
TGCGCCAGCAGGTTGACAGGGTACACCGGGGAGCTGTTTTTT
>-|few|TRBV4-3|TRBJ2-6
CASSQGVGRGANVLTF
TGCGCCAGCAGCCAAGGAGTGGGCCGGGGGGCCAACGTCCTGACTTTC
>TRBD1|-|TRBV7-9|TRBJ1-3
CASSLANRGEPSGNTIYF
TGTGCCAGCAGCTTAGCTAACAGGGGCGAACCTTCTGGAAACACCATATATTTT
>-|-|TRBV7-7|TRBJ2-7
CASSLARGAGEQYF
TGTGCCAGCAGCTTAGCGCGGGGTGCTGGCGAGCAGTACTTC
>-|-|TRBV5-1|TRBJ2-7
CASSPTDWRSSYEQYF
TGCGCCAGCAGCCCAACCGACTGGAGGAGCTCCTACGAGCAGTACTTC
>-|-|TRBV7-7|TRBJ2-7
CASSLSGQYEQYF
TGTGCCAGCAGCTTAAGCGGACAGTACGAGCAGTACTTC
>TRBD2|-|TRBV7-6|TRBJ2-5
CASSLELAVGETQYF
TGTGCCAGCAGCTTAGAACTAGCGGTGGGAGAGACCCAGTACTTC
>TRBD2|-|TRBV7-6|TRBJ2-7
CASSSGSGSSYEQYF
TGTGCCAGCAGCTCAGGCAGCGGGAGCTCCTACGAGCAGTACTTC
>TRBD1|few|TRBV10-1|TRBJ2-2
CASMSGTGFAGELFF
TGCGCCAGCATGTCCGGGACAGGTTTCGCCGGGGAGCTGTTTTTT
>TRBD1|-|TRBV6-5|TRBJ2-3
CASSYGTGRPDTQYF
TGTGCCAGCAGTTACGGGACAGGGAGGCCAGATACGCAGTATTTT
>-|-|TRBV28|TRBJ1-2
CASSLWGDGYTF
TGTGCCAGCAGTTTGTGGGGGGATGGCTACACCTTC
>-|-|TRBV18|TRBJ1-1
CASSLSKGVGNTEAFF
TGTGCCAGCTCACTCAGTAAGGGGGTCGGGAACACTGAAGCTTTCTTT
>-|-|TRBV30|TRBJ1-1
CAFQGSDTEAFF
TGTGCCTTCCAGGGGAGCGACACTGAAGCTTTCTTT
>-|-|TRBV7-2|TRBJ2-2
CASTRAGKTSGELFF
TGTGCCAGCACTCGCGCGGGGAAGACGTCCGGGGAGCTGTTTTTT
>-|-|TRBV5-6|TRBJ1-6
CASSWTDNSPLHF
TGTGCCAGCAGCTGGACAGATAATTCACCCCTCCACTTT
>-|-|TRBV6-1|TRBJ2-3
CASEGQFTDTQYF
TGTGCCAGCGAAGGACAGTTCACAGATACGCAGTATTTT
>-|-|TRBV28|TRBJ2-7
CASSHENTYEQYF
TGTGCCAGCAGCCACGAAAACACCTACGAGCAGTACTTC
>-|-|TRBV7-2|TRBJ2-7
CASSPTSIGSYEQYF
TGTGCCAGCAGCCCCACCAGCATCGGGTCCTACGAGCAGTACTTC
>-|-|TRBV2|TRBJ2-6
CASRGSSGANVLTF
TGTGCCAGCAGAGGGAGCTCTGGGGCCAACGTCCTGACTTTC
>TRBD1|-|TRBV5-1|TRBJ2-1
CASSLAGTGVREQFF
TGCGCCAGCAGCTTGGCCGGGACAGGGGTCCGGGAGCAGTTCTTC
>-|-|TRBV15|TRBJ2-7
CATSRDRGSEQYF
TGTGCCACCAGCAGAGATCGAGGAAGCGAGCAGTACTTC
>-|-|TRBV28|TRBJ1-3
CASSFFTELSGNTIYF
TGTGCCAGCAGTTTCTTTACAGAGCTCTCTGGAAACACCATATATTTT
>TRBD1|-|TRBV11-2|TRBJ2-7
CASSLGAGGYEQYF
TGTGCCAGCAGCTTAGGTGCAGGGGGCTACGAGCAGTACTTC
>TRBD2|once|TRBV10-1|TRBJ2-2
CASSPAGTNTGELFF
TGCGCCAGCAGTCCAGCGGGGACGAACACCGGGGAGCTGTTTTTT
>-|few|TRBV7-9|TRBJ1-1
CASSSGQNTEAFF
TGTGCCAGCAGCTCGGGACAGAACACTGAAGCTTTCTTT
>-|-|TRBV5-4|TRBJ2-5
CASSLAGGLGETQYF
TGTGCCAGCAGCTTGGCCGGGGGGCTCGGGGAGACCCAGTACTTC
>-|-|TRBV2|TRBJ1-2
CATQTGNYGYTF
TGTGCCACGCAAACAGGGAACTATGGCTACACCTTC
>-|-|TRBV7-3|TRBJ1-1
CASSLRANTEAFF
TGTGCCAGCAGCTTAAGGGCGAACACTGAAGCTTTCTTT
>-|-|TRBV27|TRBJ1-1
CASTGFSSTEAFF
TGTGCCAGCACGGGGTTCAGTAGCACTGAAGCTTTCTTT
>TRBD2|-|TRBV6-1|TRBJ2-1
CASSAEGLAGYNEQFF
TGTGCCAGCAGTGCCGAGGGACTAGCGGGGTACAATGAGCAGTTCTTC
>-|-|TRBV28|TRBJ2-7
CASSLNPTYEQYF
TGTGCCAGCAGTTTAAATCCTACCTACGAGCAGTACTTC
>TRBD2|-|TRBV4-2|TRBJ2-7
CASSQGRGGPYEQYF
TGTGCCAGCAGCCAAGGTCGGGGGGGACCCTACGAGCAGTACTTC
>-|few|TRBV4-3|TRBJ2-2
CASSQEGGTGELFF
TGCGCCAGCAGCCAAGAGGGCGGGACCGGGGAGCTGTTTTTT
>-|-|TRBV9|TRBJ1-2
CASSGSATATFNYGYTF
TGTGCCAGCAGCGGCTCCGCGACAGCGACGTTTAACTATGGCTACACCTTC
>TRBD2|-|TRBV28|TRBJ2-1
CASSSAPELAGAIDEQFF
TGTGCCAGCAGTTCGGCCCCGGAACTAGCGGGAGCGATTGATGAGCAGTTCTTC
>TRBD2|-|TRBV6-5|TRBJ2-3
CASSFSGTNTDTQYF
TGTGCCAGCAGTTTTAGCGGGACGAACACAGATACGCAGTATTTT
>TRBD1|-|TRBV28|TRBJ2-5
CASSFHRGRETQYF
TGTGCCAGCAGTTTCCACAGGGGGCGTGAGACCCAGTACTTC
>-|-|TRBV7-9|TRBJ1-5
CASSFDGNQPQHF
TGTGCCAGCAGCTTCGACGGGAATCAGCCCCAGCATTTT
>-|once|TRBV12-5|TRBJ2-1
CASGLVLAGSTYNEQFF
TGTGCTAGTGGTTTGGTACTTGCGGGATCTACCTACAATGAGCAGTTCTTC
>TRBD2|-|TRBV5-6|TRBJ2-1
CASSRLAGQYNEQFF
TGTGCCAGCAGTCGACTAGCGGGACAATACAATGAGCAGTTCTTC
>TRBD2|-|TRBV11-1|TRBJ2-7
CASSPPGLAAGGRLYF
TGTGCCAGCAGCCCACCCGGTTTGGCAGCGGGAGGGCGGTTGTACTTC
>-|-|TRBV11-3|TRBJ1-3
CASSRGSQAGNTIYF
TGTGCCAGCAGCCGAGGCTCCCAAGCGGGAAACACCATATATTTT
>-|once|TRBV30|TRBJ2-3
CAWSSRGTDTQYF
TGTGCCTGGAGCTCCCGGGGCACAGATACGCAGTATTTT
>TRBD1|-|TRBV19|TRBJ2-1
CACHAGQGVYNEQFF
TGTGCCTGCCATGCTGGACAGGGAGTCTACAATGAGCAGTTCTTC
>-|-|TRBV11-2|TRBJ2-7
CASSLQGGYEQYF
TGTGCCAGCAGCTTGCAGGGGGGCTACGAGCAGTACTTC
>TRBD2|-|TRBV27|TRBJ2-2
CASSRTSGNTGELFF
TGTGCCAGCAGTCGGACTAGCGGTAACACCGGGGAGCTGTTTTTT
>TRBD1|-|TRBV27|TRBJ1-2
CASSPYRGLRGYTF
TGTGCCAGCAGTCCCTACAGGGGGCTCCGGGGCTACACCTTC
>-|-|TRBV27|TRBJ1-6
CASTRGAVYNSPLHF
TGTGCCAGCACCCGGGGGGCAGTCTATAATTCACCCCTCCACTTT
>-|-|TRBV27|TRBJ1-3
CASSLDPRIGGNTIYF
TGTGCCAGCAGTTTAGATCCCAGAATTGGTGGAAACACCATATATTTT
>-|-|TRBV30|TRBJ2-7
CAWGARYEQYF
TGTGCCTGGGGGGCTAGGTACGAGCAGTACTTC
>TRBD1|-|TRBV19|TRBJ1-4
CASIRTGGNEKLFF
TGTGCCAGTATCCGGACAGGGGGCAATGAAAAACTGTTTTTT